The 7 T cell receptor beta chains listed next were all sequenced from one sample in a study of blood T cell repertoires in COVID-19. Libraries were prepared by immunoSEQ multiplex PCR; TCRdb keeps only in-frame clonotypes and omits some of them. The table has around 300,000 clones, about nine tenths seen once. Material for sequencing was peripheral blood. Receptors originate from a man aged 50 to 60 with acute or convalescent COVID-19.

The rearrangement joins TRBV3-1 (or the pseudogene TRBV3-2) to TRBJ1-1, with TRBD1 matching 7 bases. V dropped 3 bases and J dropped 5; count of bases not matched to a gene: 6. The V gene's germline CDR1 is LGHDT and CDR2 YNNKEL (reference sequence). The CDR3 runs 14 residues. CDR3 coding DNA: TGTGCCAGCAGCCAGACAGGGTCAAGGACTGAAGCTTTCTTT. Protein: CASSQTGSRTEAFF.

CDR3 DNA sequence: TGTGCCAGTGGGGAGGGGGGCCTATTTGGAGGCTACACCTTC. It is translated as CASGEGGLFGGYTF. The V gene is TRBV19, the J gene TRBJ1-2; weak D call: TRBD1 (6 bases). V was shortened by 8 bases and J by 8 bases, with 21 bases between the two germline ends. This CDR3 is built from 14 residues. Per the germline V gene, CDR1 is LNHDA and CDR2 is SQIVND (reference sequence).

The rearrangement links TRBV10-3 to TRBJ2-5; 7 nucleotides line up with TRBD2. This CDR3 comprises 15 residues. The J segment lost 8 bases and the V segment lost 0 bases, leaving 9 bases of the junction unmatched. CDR1 is ENHRY, CDR2 SYGVKD, per germline. This chain's CDR3 is CAISESEAGEGTQYF. The CDR3 bases are TGTGCCATCAGTGAGTCCGAGGCGGGGGAAGGAACCCAGTACTTC.

CDR3 residues: CASSMGQGFYEQYF. The CDR3 nucleotides are TGTGCCAGTAGTATGGGACAGGGATTTTACGAGCAGTACTTC. The J gene is TRBJ2-7, the V gene TRBV19; 9 bases map to TRBD1. With 3 bases clipped from V and 4 bases from J, the junction kept 4 bases outside the gene matches. Looked up from germline, CDR1 is LNHDA and CDR2 is SQIVND (reference sequence). This CDR3 comprises 14 residues.

The chain employs TRBV9 and TRBJ1-1; 9 nucleotides agree with TRBD1. CDR1 and CDR2 from the germline V gene are SGDLS and YYNGEE. V was clipped by 0 bases and J by 0 bases; unmatched bases: 9. The CDR3 extends over 18 amino acids. CDR3: CASSVAPGTGLVNTEAFF. CDR3 bases: TGTGCCAGCAGCGTAGCTCCCGGGACAGGGCTGGTGAACACTGAAGCTTTCTTT.

The chain couples TRBV2 to TRBJ2-7; 7 bases match TRBD1. J gave up 5 bases and V 9 bases, and 1 base lay outside the gene matches. Germline V gives CDR1 SNHLY, CDR2 FYNNEI. This CDR3 is 10 amino acids long. The DNA of the CDR3 is TGTGCCAGAGGGGGCGACGAGCAGTACTTC. Translation: CARGGDEQYF.

The V call is TRBV7-3, the J call TRBJ2-2; perhaps TRBD2 as D (6 bases). The CDR3 runs to 15 residues. Trimming removed 6 bases from V and 3 bases from J, with 14 bases in between. The V gene's germline CDR1 is SGHTA and CDR2 FQGTGA. As DNA, the CDR3 is TGTGCCAGCAGATCCACTTGGGGGGACACCGGGGAGCTGTTTTTT. Protein product: CASRSTWGDTGELFF.